The 18 T cell receptor beta chains in this list originate from one sample, sequenced in a study of T cell changes during pregnancy in multiple sclerosis. Sequenced by immunoSEQ multiplex PCR; TCRdb stores in-frame clones only, minus some. The sample holds roughly 49,000 clones; 80% to 95% are singletons and the top ten take around 1%. This specimen was peripheral blood, taken after pregnancy. These receptors all come from a female donor with multiple sclerosis, enrolled in a pregnancy study.

This clone was detected once. The chain recombines TRBV5-1 with TRBJ1-2, with 8 bases aligning to TRBD1. The CDR3 runs 13 residues. Germline CDR1 reads SGHRS; CDR2 reads YFSETQ. With V trimmed by 2 bases and J by 7 bases, 4 bases remained unmatched. The DNA of the CDR3 is TGCGCCAGCAGCTTATGGACAGGGCGTGGCTACACCTTC. Its translation: CASSLWTGRGYTF.

The chain joins TRBV6-6 to TRBJ1-1; no reliable D call. This CDR3 has 12 amino acids. Looked up from germline, CDR1 is MNHNY and CDR2 is SVGAGI (reference sequence). V lost 6 bases, J lost 7 bases, and 12 bases lay in between. CDR3 residues: CASSPRLDEAFF. CDR3 bases: TGTGCCAGCAGCCCAAGACTAGATGAAGCTTTCTTT.

The chain recombines TRBV7-9 with TRBJ2-7, with D unresolved. V was cut by 5 bases and J by 0 bases, with 14 bases left in between. Germline-derived CDR1 and CDR2 are SEHNR and FQNEAQ (reference sequence). The CDR3 contains 15 residues. CDR3 sequence (DNA): TGTGCCAGCAGCCATCCCCCGGTCAACTCCTACGAGCAGTACTTC. Translating gives CASSHPPVNSYEQYF.

V and J are TRBV9 and TRBJ1-2; a weak D match, TRBD1 (5 bases). The CDR3 length is 12 residues. CDR1 and CDR2 (germline): SGDLS, YYNGEE. Trimming removed 2 bases from V and 6 bases from J, with 8 bases in between. CDR3 amino acids: CASSVKGHGYTF. Here the CDR3 DNA reads TGTGCCAGCAGCGTTAAGGGGCATGGCTACACCTTC. Drawing the rest from reference TRBV9 and TRBJ1-2, the complete variable domain is DSGVTQTPKHLITATGQRVTLRCSPRSGDLSVYWYQQSLDQGLQFLIQYYNGEERAKGNILERFSAQQFPDLHSELNLSSLELGDSALYFCASSVKGHGYTFGSGTRLTVV.

The chain links TRBV29-1 to TRBJ2-1; 10 bases fit TRBD1. The germline gives CDR1 SQVTM, CDR2 ANQGSEA. The CDR3 has 14 amino acids. Germline trimming cut 6 bases from V and 2 bases from J; bases unmatched to any gene: 4. For the CDR3, the DNA is TGCAGCGTGGGGGACAGGGGACCCTACAATGAGCAGTTCTTC. It translates to CSVGDRGPYNEQFF.

This chain joins TRBV7-2 and TRBJ2-7; 7 positions agree with TRBD1. Germline CDR1 SGHTA, CDR2 FQGNSA. The V gene end was trimmed by 1 base and the J gene end by 1 base; junction bases not matched to a gene: 4. This CDR3 spans 15 amino acids. The CDR3 reads CASSLGGTVSYEQYF. The CDR3 DNA sequence: TGTGCCAGCAGCTTAGGGGGGACAGTATCCTACGAGCAGTACTTC. Filled out from reference TRBV7-2 and TRBJ2-7, the complete variable domain reads GAGVSQSPSNKVTEKGKDVELRCDPISGHTALYWYRQSLGQGLEFLIYFQGNSAPDKSGLPSDRFSAERTGGSVSTLTIQRTQQEDSAVYLCASSLGGTVSYEQYFGPGTRLTVT.

This clone has just one count. The chain couples TRBV7-8 to TRBJ1-2; maybe TRBD1 (5 bases). Germline V gene sequence: CDR1 SGHVS, CDR2 FQNEAQ. V lost 5 bases and J lost 1, with 14 bases in between. The CDR3 contains 15 residues. In DNA, the CDR3 is TGTGCCAGCAGCGTATCCGGGGGGATTAACTATGGCTACACCTTC. Translating it yields CASSVSGGINYGYTF.

The chain couples TRBV7-6 to TRBJ2-5, with a weak D call TRBD1 (7 bases). From germline, CDR1 is SGHVS and CDR2 FNYEAQ. Trimming removed 0 bases at V and 0 bases at J, with 14 bases between. The CDR3 extends over 17 amino acids. CDR3 region: CASSLAGGQPYQETQYF. The DNA for the CDR3 is TGTGCCAGCAGCTTAGCGGGGGGACAGCCGTACCAAGAGACCCAGTACTTC.

The chain carries TRBV7-6 and TRBJ2-3; D might be TRBD2 (7 bases). Trimming removed 5 bases from V and 0 bases from J, with 18 bases in between. The CDR3 totals 17 residues. CDR1 is SGHVS, CDR2 FNYEAQ, per germline. For the CDR3, the DNA is TGTGCCAGCAGCGCCCAGGGAGGGGGAGCGAGCACAGATACGCAGTATTTT. This gives the protein CASSAQGGGASTDTQYF.

This chain links TRBV9 with TRBJ2-7, with 10 bases identical to TRBD1. This CDR3 contains 14 residues. From germline, CDR1 is SGDLS and CDR2 YYNGEE. V lost 4 bases and J lost 4; bases outside the gene matches: 5. CDR3: CASSPGDRGYEQYF. The CDR3 coding sequence is TGTGCCAGCAGCCCAGGGGACAGGGGTTACGAGCAGTACTTC.

This rearrangement joins TRBV18 to TRBJ1-6; 7 nucleotides match TRBD1. The germline V gene has CDR1 KGHSH and CDR2 LQKENI. Germline trimming cut 6 bases from V and 7 bases from J; bases unmatched to any gene: 12. This CDR3 spans 16 amino acids. CDR3 DNA sequence: TGTGCCAGCTCCCAGATGACAGGGTCCGGGAATTCACCCCTCCACTTT. Translating gives CASSQMTGSGNSPLHF.

The chain employs TRBV4-1 and TRBJ2-4; 11 nucleotides agree with TRBD2. Germline V CDR1 and CDR2: MGHRA, YSYEKL. Trimming at V came to 6 bases and at J to 9 bases, leaving 13 bases not matched to a gene. The CDR3 is made up of 16 amino acids. CDR3 amino acids: CASSQPLAGGKIIQYF. The CDR3 coding sequence is TGCGCCAGCAGTCAGCCCCTAGCGGGGGGAAAGATCATTCAGTACTTC.

In DNA, the CDR3 is TGTGCCAGCAACGAATTCGGGGCAGATACGCAGTATTTT. Protein: CASNEFGADTQYF. This rearrangement joins TRBV6-5 to TRBJ2-3; D perhaps matches TRBD2 (5 bases). V shed 7 bases and J shed 4 bases, with 12 bases lying between them. Germline V gene data show CDR1 as MNHEY and CDR2 as SVGAGI. The length of the CDR3 is 13 residues.

The chain carries TRBV10-3 and TRBJ2-7; D is uncertain. This CDR3 region has 11 residues. V was shortened by 1 base and J by 5 bases, with 3 bases between the two germline ends. Germline V lookup: CDR1 ENHRY, CDR2 SYGVKD. CDR3 sequence: CAISELDEQYF. For the CDR3, the DNA is TGTGCCATCAGTGAGTTAGACGAGCAGTACTTC.

J is TRBJ2-3 and V is TRBV9; TRBD2 aligns across 8 bases. V lost 2 bases, J lost 2 bases, and 13 bases stayed unmatched. The CDR3 totals 18 residues. Looked up from germline, CDR1 is SGDLS and CDR2 is YYNGEE. The CDR3 sequence: CASSVLRGAPIHTDTQYF. The DNA for the CDR3 is TGTGCCAGCAGCGTGTTGCGGGGGGCTCCCATCCACACAGATACGCAGTATTTT.

The chain uses TRBV5-5 and TRBJ1-2; D is possibly TRBD1 (6 bases). This CDR3 is built from 15 residues. Germline V gene data show CDR1 as SGHKS and CDR2 as YYEKEE (reference sequence). V was shortened by 0 bases and J by 2 bases, with 11 bases between the two germline ends. CDR3 sequence: CASSLAGQINYGYTF. As DNA, the CDR3 is TGTGCCAGCAGCTTGGCGGGACAAATAAACTATGGCTACACCTTC. The full variable domain, with the rest looked up from reference TRBV5-5 and TRBJ1-2, is DAGVTQSPTHLIKTRGQQVTLRCSPISGHKSVSWYQQVLGQGPQFIFQYYEKEERGRGNFPDRFSARQFPNYSSELNVNALLLGDSALYLCASSLAGQINYGYTFGSGTRLTVV.

The rearrangement joins TRBV6-4 to TRBJ2-3, with 8 bases matching TRBD2. This CDR3 contains 14 residues. Germline-derived CDR1 and CDR2 are MRHNA and SNTAGT. The ends lost 5 bases at V and 2 bases at J; junction bases unmatched: 3. The CDR3 coding sequence is TGTGCCAGCAGTACCGGGGGGGACACAGATACGCAGTATTTT. Its translation: CASSTGGDTDTQYF.

This clone was seen a single time. V is TRBV11-2 and J is TRBJ1-3, with D perhaps TRBD1 (5 bases). V was trimmed by 6 bases and J by 0 bases, leaving 9 bases between them. CDR3 size: 14 residues. Per the germline V gene, CDR1 is SGHAT and CDR2 is FQNNGV. The CDR3 nucleotides read TGTGCCAGCAGGGTAACAGGCTCTGGAAACACCATATATTTT. This encodes CASRVTGSGNTIYF. Full variable domain (remainder filled in from reference TRBV11-2 and TRBJ1-3): EAGVAQSPRYKIIEKRQSVAFWCNPISGHATLYWYQQILGQGPKLLIQFQNNGVVDDSQLPKDRFSAERLKGVDSTLKIQPAKLEDSAVYLCASRVTGSGNTIYFGEGSWLTVV.